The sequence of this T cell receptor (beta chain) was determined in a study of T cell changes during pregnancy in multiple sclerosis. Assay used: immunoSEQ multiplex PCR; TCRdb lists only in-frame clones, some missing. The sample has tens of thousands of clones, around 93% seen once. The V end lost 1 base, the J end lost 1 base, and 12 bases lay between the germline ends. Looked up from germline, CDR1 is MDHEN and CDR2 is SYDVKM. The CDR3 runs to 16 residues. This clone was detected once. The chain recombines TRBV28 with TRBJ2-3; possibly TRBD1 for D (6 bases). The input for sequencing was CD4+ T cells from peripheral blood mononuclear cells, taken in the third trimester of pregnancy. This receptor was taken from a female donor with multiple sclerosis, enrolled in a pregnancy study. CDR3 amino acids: CASSLSQGLGTDTQYF. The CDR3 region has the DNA TGTGCCAGCAGTTTATCTCAGGGGTTGGGCACAGATACGCAGTATTTT. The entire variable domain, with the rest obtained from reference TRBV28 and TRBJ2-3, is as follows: DVKVTQSSRYLVKRTGEKVFLECVQDMDHENMFWYRQDPGLGLRLIYFSYDVKMKEKGDIPEGYSVSREKKERFSLILESASTNQTSMYLCASSLSQGLGTDTQYFGPGTRLTVL.